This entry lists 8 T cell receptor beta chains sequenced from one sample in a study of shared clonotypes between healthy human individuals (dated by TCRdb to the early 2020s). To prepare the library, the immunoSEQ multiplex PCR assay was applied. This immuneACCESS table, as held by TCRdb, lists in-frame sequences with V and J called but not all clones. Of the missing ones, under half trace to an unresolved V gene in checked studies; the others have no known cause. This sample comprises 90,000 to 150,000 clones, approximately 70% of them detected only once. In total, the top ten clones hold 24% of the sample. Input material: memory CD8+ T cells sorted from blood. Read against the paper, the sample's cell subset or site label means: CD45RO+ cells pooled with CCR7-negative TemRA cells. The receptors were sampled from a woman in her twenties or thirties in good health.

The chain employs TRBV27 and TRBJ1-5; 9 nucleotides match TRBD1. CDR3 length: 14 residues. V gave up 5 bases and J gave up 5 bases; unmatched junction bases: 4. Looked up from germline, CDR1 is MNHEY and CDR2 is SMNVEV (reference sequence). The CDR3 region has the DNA TGTGCCAGCAGTCCGGGACAGGGCTATCAGCCCCAGCATTTT. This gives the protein CASSPGQGYQPQHF.

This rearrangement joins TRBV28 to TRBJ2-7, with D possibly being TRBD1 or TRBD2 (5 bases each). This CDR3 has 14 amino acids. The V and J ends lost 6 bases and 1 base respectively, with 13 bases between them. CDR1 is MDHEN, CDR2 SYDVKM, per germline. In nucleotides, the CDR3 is TGTGCCAGCAGAAACCGGGACCAATCCTACGAGCAGTACTTC. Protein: CASRNRDQSYEQYF.

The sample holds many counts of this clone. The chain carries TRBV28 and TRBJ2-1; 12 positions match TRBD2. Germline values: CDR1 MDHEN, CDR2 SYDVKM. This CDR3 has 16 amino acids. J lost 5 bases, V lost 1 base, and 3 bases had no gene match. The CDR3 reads CASSLSGTSGHNEQFF. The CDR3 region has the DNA TGTGCCAGCAGTTTATCCGGGACTAGCGGGCACAATGAGCAGTTCTTC.

As DNA, the CDR3 is TGTGCCAGCAGTTTAAGGGATTCTGGGGCCAACGTCCTGACTTTC. Translation gives CASSLRDSGANVLTF. The rearrangement joins TRBV2 to TRBJ2-6; no clear D. This CDR3 comprises 15 residues. Trimming removed 5 bases from V and 1 base from J, with 9 bases in between. In germline, CDR1 is SNHLY, CDR2 FYNNEI.

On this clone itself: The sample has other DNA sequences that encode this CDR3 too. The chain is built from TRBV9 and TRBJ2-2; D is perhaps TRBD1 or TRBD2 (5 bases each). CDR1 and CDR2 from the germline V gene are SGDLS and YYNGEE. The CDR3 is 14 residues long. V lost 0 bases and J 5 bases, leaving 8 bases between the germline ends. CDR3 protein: CASSVAWGTGELFF. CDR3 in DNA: TGTGCCAGCAGCGTAGCTTGGGGGACCGGGGAGCTGTTTTTT.

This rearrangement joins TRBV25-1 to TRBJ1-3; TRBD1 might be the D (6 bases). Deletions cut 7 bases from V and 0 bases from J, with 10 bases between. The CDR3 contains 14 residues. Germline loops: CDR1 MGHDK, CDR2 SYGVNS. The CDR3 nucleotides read TGTGCCAGCACCACAGGGAACTCTGGAAACACCATATATTTT. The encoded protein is CASTTGNSGNTIYF.

The DNA for the CDR3 is TGTGCCAGTAACGAGGACGCCTACTATGGCTACACCTTC. It is translated as CASNEDAYYGYTF. This rearrangement joins TRBV19 to TRBJ1-2, with D unclear. Trimming took off 7 bases at V and 3 bases at J, with 12 bases between the two ends. The germline V gene has CDR1 LNHDA and CDR2 SQIVND (reference sequence). There are 13 residues in the CDR3.

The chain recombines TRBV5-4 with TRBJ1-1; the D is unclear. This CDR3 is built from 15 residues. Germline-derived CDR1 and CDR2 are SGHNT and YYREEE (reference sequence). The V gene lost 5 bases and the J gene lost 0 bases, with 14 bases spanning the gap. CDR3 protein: CASRVDGYMNTEAFF. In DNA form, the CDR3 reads TGTGCCAGCAGAGTGGACGGGTACATGAACACTGAAGCTTTCTTT. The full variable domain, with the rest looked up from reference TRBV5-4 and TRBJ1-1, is ETGVTQSPTHLIKTRGQQVTLRCSSQSGHNTVSWYQQALGQGPQFIFQYYREEENGRGNFPPRFSGLQFPNYSSELNVNALELDDSALYLCASRVDGYMNTEAFFGQGTRLTVV.